The 2 T cell receptor beta chains listed next were all sequenced from one sample in a study of beta chain features in type 1 diabetes. Of the isolated RNA, all was reverse transcribed, and so the sequenced material was expressed TCRB transcripts. Profiling relied on immunoSEQ multiplex PCR, and the TCRdb table lists in-frame clones only, not all of them. This table has fewer than 350,000 clones, less than 20% appearing once. The sequencing sample was made of naive CD4+ T cells from blood. All receptors come from a woman under 30 in good health.

The gene calls are TRBV7-2 and TRBJ2-2; possible D gene TRBD2, 5 bases. The V and J ends lost 2 bases and 3 bases respectively, with 10 bases between them. The germline gives CDR1 SGHTA, CDR2 FQGNSA. The CDR3 has 15 residues. CDR3 residues: CASSLWLEDTGELFF. The CDR3 bases are TGTGCCAGCAGCTTATGGTTGGAGGACACCGGGGAGCTGTTTTTT.

The chain recombines TRBV9 with TRBJ2-1, with TRBD2 identical over 11 bases. CDR3 length equals 15 residues. The germline V gene has CDR1 SGDLS and CDR2 YYNGEE. Trimming at V came to 1 base and at J to 8 bases, leaving 5 bases not matched to a gene. CDR3 coding DNA: TGTGCCAGCAGCGTACAACTAGCGGGAGTTTATGAGCAGTTCTTC. As protein: CASSVQLAGVYEQFF.